Presented here are 13 T cell receptor beta chains from one specimen sequenced in a study of T cell responses to AZD1222 COVID-19 vaccine. The method was immunoSEQ multiplex PCR; TCRdb's version includes in-frame clones alone and lacks a portion of them. This table holds around 110,000 clones, approximately 93% found once. Sample: peripheral blood, taken on day 0 of AZD1222 vaccination. These receptors came from an adult in good health.

This sequence joins TRBV29-1 and TRBJ2-7, with TRBD2 matching over 14 bases. Germline values: CDR1 SQVTM, CDR2 ANQGSEA. V gave up 1 base and J gave up 6 bases; unmatched junction bases: 5. This CDR3 has 15 amino acids. The chain's CDR3 is CSVEGDGLAGGEQYF. DNA for the CDR3: TGCAGCGTTGAAGGGGACGGACTAGCGGGAGGCGAGCAGTACTTC.

The chain combines TRBV29-1 with TRBJ2-1, with TRBD2 matching 13 bases. The CDR3 runs to 15 residues. CDR1 and CDR2 from the germline V gene are SQVTM and ANQGSEA. The CDR3 DNA is TGCAGAGCCGAGACTAGCGGGAGGACCAGGGATGAGCAGTTCTTC. Translation gives CRAETSGRTRDEQFF.

This rearrangement joins TRBV2 to TRBJ1-2; 8 bases are shared with TRBD1. The trim removed 7 bases at V and 6 bases at J, leaving 10 bases unmatched. The CDR3 runs 14 residues. In germline, CDR1 is SNHLY, CDR2 FYNNEI. In DNA form, the CDR3 reads TGTGCCAGCATTGTGACAGGGGTCCTAAATGGCTACACCTTC. This sequence encodes CASIVTGVLNGYTF.

The chain joins TRBV4-1 to TRBJ1-5; no reliable D call. The V end lost 2 bases, the J end lost 0 bases, and 20 bases lay between the germline ends. The CDR3 is 19 amino acids. Germline lookup yields CDR1 MGHRA and CDR2 YSYEKL. CDR3: CASSQQPRQGPTSNQPQHF. The CDR3 DNA reads TGCGCCAGCAGCCAACAACCTAGACAAGGACCGACTAGCAATCAGCCCCAGCATTTT.

In this sample, this clone turned up a few times. This specimen includes other DNA sequences encoding the same CDR3. The rearrangement uses TRBV27 and TRBJ1-3; D is ambiguous. Germline V lookup: CDR1 MNHEY, CDR2 SMNVEV (reference sequence). V lost 5 bases and J 0 bases, leaving 8 bases between the germline ends. CDR3 length equals 14 residues. Here the CDR3 DNA reads TGTGCCAGCAGTCTCCGGGGCTCTGGAAACACCATATATTTT. Translation gives CASSLRGSGNTIYF.

The rearrangement joins TRBV6-1 to TRBJ1-2, with a weak D call TRBD1 (6 bases). The CDR3 contains 16 residues. Trimming removed 0 bases from V and 1 base from J, with 12 bases in between. Germline V gene lookup returns CDR1 MNHNS and CDR2 SASEGT. The CDR3 spells CASSEASDRFNYGYTF. CDR3 DNA: TGTGCCAGCAGTGAAGCCTCTGACAGGTTTAACTATGGCTACACCTTC.

The gene calls are TRBV19 and TRBJ1-5; TRBD1 might be the D (6 bases). Trimming shortened V by 8 bases and J by 7 bases, and 12 bases separated the two germline ends. Germline V gives CDR1 LNHDA, CDR2 SQIVND (reference sequence). This CDR3 contains 12 residues. The CDR3 DNA sequence: TGTGCCAGTGCACAGGGTATACAGCCCCAGCATTTT. Amino acid sequence: CASAQGIQPQHF.

The chain has TRBV6-4 and TRBJ2-2; D gene ambiguous. Trimming pared 3 bases from V and 4 bases from J, leaving 9 bases between. The CDR3 extends over 14 amino acids. Per the germline V gene, CDR1 is MRHNA and CDR2 is SNTAGT. The CDR3 region has the DNA TGTGCCAGCAGTGAAGAGGAATTCACCGGGGAGCTGTTTTTT. Amino acids: CASSEEEFTGELFF.

This chain joins TRBV4-1 and TRBJ2-5; unclear D gene. The CDR3 is 15 amino acids. Between the trimmed V and J ends, which lost 1 base and 5 bases, there was a span of 14 bases. Germline CDR1 reads MGHRA; CDR2 reads YSYEKL. As DNA, the CDR3 is TGCGCCAGCAGCCAAGTATACCCCACTGTGGAGACCCAGTACTTC. This encodes CASSQVYPTVETQYF.

The chain joins TRBV24-1 to TRBJ1-4; 7 bases match TRBD1. CDR3 length: 16 amino acids. Per the germline V gene, CDR1 is KGHDR and CDR2 is SFDVKD. Trimming at V came to 3 bases and at J to 5 bases, leaving 8 bases not matched to a gene. The CDR3 here is CATSDPTGTENEKLFF. In DNA, the CDR3 is TGTGCCACCAGTGATCCTACCGGGACAGAGAATGAAAAACTGTTTTTT.

The genes are TRBV2 and TRBJ2-7; D is unresolved. The germline V gene has CDR1 SNHLY and CDR2 FYNNEI. The CDR3 covers 14 residues. The V gene lost 5 bases and the J gene lost 2 bases, with 13 bases spanning the gap. CDR3 sequence reads: CASSKMLSTYEQYF. The CDR3 region has the DNA TGTGCCAGCAGTAAAATGCTGTCCACCTACGAGCAGTACTTC.

The chain uses TRBV19 and TRBJ2-2, with D possibly TRBD2 on 5 matching bases. The CDR3 runs to 14 residues. The germline V gene has CDR1 LNHDA and CDR2 SQIVND (reference sequence). The ends were cut back, 5 bases at V and 8 bases at J, with 15 bases in the middle. The CDR3 loop is CASSLTRASGELFF. Written as DNA, the CDR3 is TGTGCCAGTAGTTTAACGAGGGCCTCGGGGGAGCTGTTTTTT.

The chain uses TRBV3-1 (or the pseudogene TRBV3-2) and TRBJ2-3; TRBD2 is a possible D gene (6 bases). The length of the CDR3 is 12 residues. Germline V gives CDR1 LGHDT, CDR2 YNNKEL (reference sequence). The V end was cut by 4 bases, the J end by 14 bases, with 16 bases between. The CDR3 coding sequence is TGTGCCAGCAGCCCTAGCGCAAAGGGTCTGTATTTT. Protein product: CASSPSAKGLYF.